The 10 T cell receptor beta chains presented below share a single source sample, sequenced in a study of cytomegalovirus exposure and HLA in healthy donors listed by TCRdb under 2017. Library construction relied on the immunoSEQ multiplex PCR assay. The multiplex PCR relied on a mix of 60 forward primers for TCR Vbeta segments and 13 reverse primers for TCR Jbeta segments. Drawn from immuneACCESS, this table holds only the in-frame rearrangements with V and J called that TCRdb kept. Clones are partly lost; checked studies trace under half to an unresolved V gene and leave the rest unexplained. This sample is represented by roughly 130,000 clones; roughly 74% of them were singletons. The biggest ten clones account for approximately 7% of the sample. Sequenced input: PBMCs. These receptor sequences come from a middle-aged man in good health and CMV-seropositive.

J is TRBJ1-2 and V is TRBV29-1; possibly TRBD1 for D (5 bases). Trimming stripped 1 base from V and 0 bases from J, with 9 bases between. This CDR3 region has 14 residues. Germline CDR1 reads SQVTM; CDR2 reads ANQGSEA. The CDR3 nucleotides are TGCAGCGTTGAAGCACGGACACCTAACTATGGCTACACCTTC. The encoded protein is CSVEARTPNYGYTF.

This chain connects TRBV5-1 to TRBJ1-5; tentative D call: TRBD1 (6 bases). The V and J ends lost 1 base and 5 bases respectively, with 13 bases between them. The CDR3 sequence is 15 residues long. Per the germline V gene, CDR1 is SGHRS and CDR2 is YFSETQ. CDR3 protein: CASSLTGKEDQPQHF. The CDR3 nucleotides are TGCGCCAGCAGCTTGACAGGGAAAGAGGATCAGCCCCAGCATTTT.

The J gene is TRBJ1-2, the V gene TRBV19; 7 bases map to TRBD1. Germline CDR1 and CDR2: LNHDA and SQIVND (reference sequence). Trimming at V came to 3 bases and at J to 2 bases, leaving 6 bases not matched to a gene. This CDR3 is 15 amino acids long. The CDR3 sequence: CASSITGTENYGYTF. The CDR3 DNA reads as TGTGCCAGTAGTATCACCGGGACAGAAAACTATGGCTACACCTTC.

Written as DNA, the CDR3 is TGCGCCAGCAGTGAGTCGGGGGGGTCCTACAATGAGCAGTTCTTC. Translated, it gives CASSESGGSYNEQFF. This chain uses TRBV10-1 with TRBJ2-1; 7 bases line up with TRBD2. Germline V gene lookup returns CDR1 WNHNN and CDR2 SYGVQD (reference sequence). The CDR3 loop spans 15 amino acids. Losses at the gene ends were 0 bases for V and 1 base for J; bases not matched to a gene: 0.

The rearrangement joins TRBV4-2 to TRBJ2-5, with 9 bases identical to TRBD2. J lost 5 bases, V lost 1 base, and 8 bases had no gene match. The germline V gene encodes CDR1 LGHNA and CDR2 YNFKEQ. This CDR3 has 16 amino acids. In DNA form, the CDR3 reads TGTGCCAGCAGCCAAGGATCTAGCGGGATGGGGGAGACCCAGTACTTC. Amino acid sequence: CASSQGSSGMGETQYF.

In this sample, this clone turned up once. The chain has TRBV4-1 and TRBJ2-7, with 7 bases lining up with TRBD1. The germline CDR1 and CDR2 sequences are MGHRA and YSYEKL. The CDR3 length is 16 residues. V dropped 4 bases and J dropped 7; count of bases not matched to a gene: 16. This CDR3 is CASSPLGQALTFEQYF. In DNA, the CDR3 is TGCGCCAGCAGCCCTTTAGGACAGGCACTAACCTTTGAGCAGTACTTC.

This chain uses TRBV2 with TRBJ2-2; D is perhaps TRBD2 (5 bases). CDR3 length: 15 residues. V was cut by 0 bases and J by 5 bases, with 10 bases left in between. CDR1 and CDR2 (germline): SNHLY, FYNNEI. For the CDR3, the DNA is TGTGCCAGCAGTGAAGCGCTTCGGGGTACCGGGGAGCTGTTTTTT. This sequence encodes CASSEALRGTGELFF.

CDR3 loop: CASSVGTGIYEQYF. The CDR3 nucleotides read TGTGCCAGCAGCGTTGGGACAGGGATATACGAGCAGTACTTC. This chain connects TRBV9 to TRBJ2-7, with 9 bases fitting TRBD1. The germline V gene encodes CDR1 SGDLS and CDR2 YYNGEE. V dropped 2 bases and J dropped 4; count of bases not matched to a gene: 4. The CDR3 runs 14 residues.

The chain links TRBV14 to TRBJ2-2; TRBD2 aligns across 10 bases. The CDR3 sequence is 15 residues long. Germline trimming cut 4 bases from V and 4 bases from J; bases unmatched to any gene: 3. Germline assignment: CDR1 SGHDN and CDR2 FVKESK. CDR3 sequence: CASSRSGRVTGELFF. The CDR3 DNA reads as TGTGCCAGCAGCCGAAGCGGGAGGGTCACCGGGGAGCTGTTTTTT.

Concerning this clone itself: Other nucleotide sequences from this sample produce the same CDR3. The chain is built from TRBV6-5 and TRBJ2-7; 7 bases fit TRBD1. The CDR3 is 15 amino acids. Trimming at V came to 0 bases and at J to 4 bases, leaving 6 bases not matched to a gene. Germline lookup yields CDR1 MNHEY and CDR2 SVGAGI. CDR3 sequence: CASSYSNRGSYEQYF. The CDR3 DNA reads as TGTGCCAGCAGTTACTCGAACAGGGGATCATACGAGCAGTACTTC.